These T cell receptor beta chains were read from a single sample in a study of blood T cell repertoires in COVID-19. Here immunoSEQ multiplex PCR was the method, and the copy in TCRdb shows in-frame clones only, minus some. The table shows about 420,000 clones, with around 90% occurring only once. The sequenced sample was peripheral blood. The source of these receptors is a man aged 18 to 30 with COVID-19, enrolled during active disease. The CDR3 runs from the conserved cysteine through the conserved F or W. D genes are given only for firm matches. A clone size is listed for some rows: how often the clone was seen (once, few, many), or a class if it is expanded.

abundance	v_gene	d_gene	j_gene	CDR3aa	CDR3nt
once	TRBV6-4	NA	TRBJ1-5	CASSPGGHSNQPQHF	TGTGCCAGCAGTCCGGGCGGACATAGCAATCAGCCCCAGCATTTT
NA	TRBV9	TRBD2	TRBJ2-5	CASSAPLGLAGGEETQYF	TGTGCCAGCAGCGCGCCCCTGGGACTAGCGGGGGGAGAAGAGACCCAGTACTTC
NA	TRBV7-8	NA	TRBJ2-3	CASSLEGARTDTQYF	TGTGCCAGCAGCTTAGAAGGGGCTCGCACAGATACGCAGTATTTT
NA	TRBV2	TRBD1	TRBJ1-3	CASGEPPGQIASGNTIYF	TGTGCCAGCGGCGAACCTCCGGGACAGATTGCCTCTGGAAACACCATATATTTT
NA	TRBV7-9	TRBD1	TRBJ1-2	CASSPGDSPNYGYTF	TGTGCCAGCTCCCCGGGGGACAGCCCTAACTATGGCTACACCTTC
NA	TRBV6-5	NA	TRBJ1-4	CASTARQDVSEKLFF	TGTGCCAGCACCGCGCGACAGGACGTTAGTGAAAAACTGTTTTTT
NA	TRBV5-5	TRBD1	TRBJ1-5	CASSADRGSQPQHF	TGTGCCAGCAGCGCCGACAGGGGTAGTCAGCCCCAGCATTTT
NA	TRBV5-8	TRBD1	TRBJ2-1	CASSTFGQVNNEQFF	TGTGCCAGCAGCACCTTCGGACAGGTTAACAATGAGCAGTTCTTC
NA	TRBV3-1/TRBV3-2	TRBD2	TRBJ2-1	CASSQEGLVYNEQFF	TGTGCCAGCAGCCAAGAAGGACTAGTCTACAATGAGCAGTTCTTC
NA	TRBV5-1	NA	TRBJ1-3	CASSPFGRGNTIYF	TGCGCCAGCAGCCCGTTTGGGAGAGGAAACACCATATATTTT
NA	TRBV25-1	TRBD2	TRBJ2-3	CASSEPTSGLSTDTQYF	TGTGCCAGCAGTGAACCGACTAGCGGGCTCAGCACAGATACGCAGTATTTT